This TCR beta chain was documented in a study of T cell responses to AZD1222 COVID-19 vaccine. Study as a whole: Pooled in the analysis were second doses at about 4 or about 12 weeks.

Germline lookup yields CDR1 SGHNT and CDR2 YYREEE (reference sequence). The V gene lost 0 bases and the J gene lost 4 bases, with 14 bases spanning the gap. This CDR3 spans 15 amino acids. Points on this clone: No antigen is known for it.

Study findings and constraints: Spike-specific TCR breadth and depth were elevated following two AZD1222 doses. Most donors were white British and more were female, and clonal diversity was possibly underestimated. At study baseline, merely more than 5 AZD1222 recipients were seropositive.

Assay used: immunoSEQ multiplex PCR; TCRdb lists only in-frame clones, some missing. This table holds roughly 29,000 clones, over 90% found once. The sequence came from an adult in good health. This specimen was peripheral blood, taken on day 0 of AZD1222 vaccination. This sequence joins TRBV5-4 and TRBJ2-7; D possibly corresponds to TRBD2 (5 bases). For the CDR3, the DNA is TGTGCCAGCAGCTTGGGTACGGGATCTGTATACGAGCAGTACTTC. This translates into CASSLGTGSVYEQYF.